The entry below gives a single T cell receptor beta chain sequence along with its context. The sample is drawn from a study of blood T cell repertoires in COVID-19. Using immunoSEQ multiplex PCR, the repertoire was profiled, and TCRdb retains in-frame clones only, with some absent. The table lists 90,000 to 150,000 clones, 70% to 90% of them singletons. This receptor was taken from a man between 60 and 75 years old with acute or convalescent COVID-19. The material sequenced was peripheral blood.

CDR3 bases: TGTGCCAGCAGGCCGGACAGGTTGGGCCTTGCAGATACGCAGTATTTT. It is translated as CASRPDRLGLADTQYF. The chain carries TRBV28 and TRBJ2-3, with 7 bases lining up with TRBD1. Germline values: CDR1 MDHEN, CDR2 SYDVKM. Losses at the gene ends were 6 bases for V and 4 bases for J; bases not matched to a gene: 13. There are 16 residues in the CDR3.